The entry that follows covers one T cell receptor (beta chain) sequence. This table comes from immunoSEQ multiplex PCR, and its TCRdb copy is limited to in-frame clones, with some not included. Of about 220,000 clones listed, about 86% are singletons. Looked up from germline, CDR1 is LGHNA and CDR2 is YNFKEQ. The CDR3 covers 18 residues. Trimming at V came to 1 base and at J to 1 base, leaving 10 bases not matched to a gene. These data are taken from a study of blood T cell repertoires in COVID-19. Overall study context: Both acute and convalescent COVID-19 samples were obtained from the United States, Italy and Spain. T cells, B-cell-depleted T cells, or PBMCs supplied cDNA or gDNA.

The chain employs TRBV4-2 and TRBJ2-7; 10 bases are a match to TRBD2. The sequencing input was PBMCs or T cells enriched from blood (not recorded which). The clonotype comes from a woman aged 35 to 49 with acute COVID-19. CDR3 nucleotides: TGTGCCAGCAGCCAAGCCCAACGGACTAGCGGATATTCCTACGAGCAGTACTTC. Translated: CASSQAQRTSGYSYEQYF.